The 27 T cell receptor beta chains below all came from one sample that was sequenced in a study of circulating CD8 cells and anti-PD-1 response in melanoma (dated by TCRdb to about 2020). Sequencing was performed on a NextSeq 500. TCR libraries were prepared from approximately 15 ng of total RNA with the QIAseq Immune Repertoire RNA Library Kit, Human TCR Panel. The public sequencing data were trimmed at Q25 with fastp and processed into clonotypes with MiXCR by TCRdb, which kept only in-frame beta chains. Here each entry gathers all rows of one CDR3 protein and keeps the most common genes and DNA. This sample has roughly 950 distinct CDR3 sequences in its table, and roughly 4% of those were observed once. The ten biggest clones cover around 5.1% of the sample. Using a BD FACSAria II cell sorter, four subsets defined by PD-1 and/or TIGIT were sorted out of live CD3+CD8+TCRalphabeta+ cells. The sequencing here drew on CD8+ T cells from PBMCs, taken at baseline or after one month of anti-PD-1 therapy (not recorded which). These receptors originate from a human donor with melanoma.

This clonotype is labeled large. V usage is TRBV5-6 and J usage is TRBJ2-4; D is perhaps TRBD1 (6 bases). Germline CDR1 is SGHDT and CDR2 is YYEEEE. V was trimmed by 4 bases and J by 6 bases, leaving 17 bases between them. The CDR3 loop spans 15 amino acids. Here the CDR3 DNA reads TGTGCCAGCAGCCGGAGTGGGGGCGAAAGAAACATTCAGTACTTC. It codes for CASSRSGGERNIQYF.

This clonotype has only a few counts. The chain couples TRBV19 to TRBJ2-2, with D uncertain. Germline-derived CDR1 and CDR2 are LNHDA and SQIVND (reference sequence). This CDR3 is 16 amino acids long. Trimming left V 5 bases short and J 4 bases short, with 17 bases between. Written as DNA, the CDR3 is TGTGCCAGTAGTTCAGGACGCACCTCGATCACCGGGGAGCTGTTTTTT. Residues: CASSSGRTSITGELFF.

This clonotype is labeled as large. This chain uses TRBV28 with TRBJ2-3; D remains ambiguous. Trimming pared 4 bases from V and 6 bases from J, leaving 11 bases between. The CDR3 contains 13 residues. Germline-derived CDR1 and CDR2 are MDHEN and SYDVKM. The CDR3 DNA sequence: TGTGCCAGCAGTTCCCGACTGGAGGATACGCAGTATTTT. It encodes CASSSRLEDTQYF.

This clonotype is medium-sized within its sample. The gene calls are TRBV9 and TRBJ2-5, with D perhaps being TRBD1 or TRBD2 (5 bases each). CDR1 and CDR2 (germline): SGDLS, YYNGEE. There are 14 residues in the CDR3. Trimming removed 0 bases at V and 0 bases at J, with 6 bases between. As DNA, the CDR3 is TGTGCCAGCAGCGTAGGGGGGTACCAAGAGACCCAGTACTTC. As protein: CASSVGGYQETQYF.

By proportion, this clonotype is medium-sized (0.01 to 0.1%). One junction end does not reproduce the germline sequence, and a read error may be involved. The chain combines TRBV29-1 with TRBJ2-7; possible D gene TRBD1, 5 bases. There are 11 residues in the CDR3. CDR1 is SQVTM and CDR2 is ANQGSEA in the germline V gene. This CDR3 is CSVEGAYEQYF. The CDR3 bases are TGCAGCGTCGAAGGGGCCTACGAGCAGTACTTC.

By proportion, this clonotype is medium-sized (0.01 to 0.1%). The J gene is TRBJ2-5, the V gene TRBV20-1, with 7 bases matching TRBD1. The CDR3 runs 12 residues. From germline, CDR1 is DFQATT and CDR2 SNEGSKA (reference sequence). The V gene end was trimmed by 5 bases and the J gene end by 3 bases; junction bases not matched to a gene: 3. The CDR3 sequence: CSARDREETQYF. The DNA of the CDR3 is TGCAGTGCTCGCGACAGGGAAGAGACCCAGTACTTC.

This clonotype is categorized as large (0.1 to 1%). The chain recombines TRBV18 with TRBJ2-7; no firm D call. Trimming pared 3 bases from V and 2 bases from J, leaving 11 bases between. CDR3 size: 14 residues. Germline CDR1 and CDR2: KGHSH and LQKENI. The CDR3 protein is CASSPSVNPYEQYF. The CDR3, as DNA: TGTGCCAGCTCACCTTCAGTTAACCCCTACGAGCAGTACTTC.

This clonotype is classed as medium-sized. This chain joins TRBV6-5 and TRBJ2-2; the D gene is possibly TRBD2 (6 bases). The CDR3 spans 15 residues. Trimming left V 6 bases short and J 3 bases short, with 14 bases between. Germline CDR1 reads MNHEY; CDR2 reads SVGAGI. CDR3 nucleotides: TGTGCCAGCAGCCGGGTCGGGGGTTACACCGGGGAGCTGTTTTTT. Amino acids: CASSRVGGYTGELFF.

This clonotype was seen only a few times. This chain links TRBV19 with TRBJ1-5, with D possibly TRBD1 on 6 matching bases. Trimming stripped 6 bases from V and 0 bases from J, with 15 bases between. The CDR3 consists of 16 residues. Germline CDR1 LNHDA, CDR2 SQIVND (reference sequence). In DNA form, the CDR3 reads TGTGCCAGTAGCCCAATGGGGGGGCTTAGCAATCAGCCCCAGCATTTT. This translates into CASSPMGGLSNQPQHF.

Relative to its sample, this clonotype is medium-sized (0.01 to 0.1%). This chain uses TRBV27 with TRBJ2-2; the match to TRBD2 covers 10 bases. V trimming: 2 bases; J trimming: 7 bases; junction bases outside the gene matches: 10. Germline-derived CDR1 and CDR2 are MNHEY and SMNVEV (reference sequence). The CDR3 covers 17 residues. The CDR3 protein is CASSLIAGGKDSGELFF. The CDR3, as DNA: TGTGCCAGCAGTTTAATAGCGGGGGGAAAGGATAGCGGGGAGCTGTTTTTT.

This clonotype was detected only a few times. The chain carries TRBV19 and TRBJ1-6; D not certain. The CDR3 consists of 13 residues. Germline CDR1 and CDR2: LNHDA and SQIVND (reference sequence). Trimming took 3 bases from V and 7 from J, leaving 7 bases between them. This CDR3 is CASSIAGNSPLHF. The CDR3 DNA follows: TGTGCCAGTAGTATCGCCGGGAATTCACCCCTCCACTTT.

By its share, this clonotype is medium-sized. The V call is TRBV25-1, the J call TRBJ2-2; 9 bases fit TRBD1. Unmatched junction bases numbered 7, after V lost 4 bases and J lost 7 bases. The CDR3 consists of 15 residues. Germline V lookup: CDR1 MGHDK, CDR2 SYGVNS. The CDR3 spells CASSADRGFGGELFF. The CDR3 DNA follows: TGTGCCAGCAGTGCGGACAGGGGTTTCGGCGGGGAGCTGTTTTTT.

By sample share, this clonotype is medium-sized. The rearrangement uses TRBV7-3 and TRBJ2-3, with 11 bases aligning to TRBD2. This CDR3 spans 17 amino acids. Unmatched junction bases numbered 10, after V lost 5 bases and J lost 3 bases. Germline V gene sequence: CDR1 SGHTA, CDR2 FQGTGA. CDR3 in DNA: TGTGCCAGCAGCCCCTCCCCACTAGCGGGGGCTACAGATACGCAGTATTTT. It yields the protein CASSPSPLAGATDTQYF.

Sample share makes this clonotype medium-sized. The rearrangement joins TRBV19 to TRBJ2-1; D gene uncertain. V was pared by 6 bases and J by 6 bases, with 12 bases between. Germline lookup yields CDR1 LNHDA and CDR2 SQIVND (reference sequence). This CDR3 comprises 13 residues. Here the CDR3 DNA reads TGTGCCAGTAGGAGCGAAGACCCCAATGAGCAGTTCTTC. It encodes CASRSEDPNEQFF.

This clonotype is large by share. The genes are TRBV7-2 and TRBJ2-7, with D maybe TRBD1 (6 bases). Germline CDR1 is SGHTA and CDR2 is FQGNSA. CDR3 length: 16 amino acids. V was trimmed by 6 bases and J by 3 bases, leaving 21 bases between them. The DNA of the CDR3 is TGTGCCAGCAGTCGTGAAACAGGGAGATCTCGCTACGAGCAGTACTTC. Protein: CASSRETGRSRYEQYF. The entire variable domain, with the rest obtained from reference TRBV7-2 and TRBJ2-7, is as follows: GAGVSQSPSNKVTEKGKDVELRCDPISGHTALYWYRQSLGQGLEFLIYFQGNSAPDKSGLPSDRFSAERTGGSVSTLTIQRTQQEDSAVYLCASSRETGRSRYEQYFGPGTRLTVT.

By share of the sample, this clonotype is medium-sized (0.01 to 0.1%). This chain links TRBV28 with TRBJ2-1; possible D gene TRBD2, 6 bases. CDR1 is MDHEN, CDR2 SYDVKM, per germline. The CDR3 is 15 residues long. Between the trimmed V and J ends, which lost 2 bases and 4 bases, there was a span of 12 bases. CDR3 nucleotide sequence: TGTGCCAGCAGTTTAACGTTGGGGGGATACAATGAGCAGTTCTTC. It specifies CASSLTLGGYNEQFF.

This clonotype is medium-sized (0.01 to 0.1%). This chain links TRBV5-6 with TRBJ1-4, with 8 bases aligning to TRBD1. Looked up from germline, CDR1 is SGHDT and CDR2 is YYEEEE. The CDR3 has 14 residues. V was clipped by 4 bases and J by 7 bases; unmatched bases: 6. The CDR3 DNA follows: TGTGCCAGCAGCGGTGAACAGGGGGGTGAAAAACTGTTTTTT. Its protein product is CASSGEQGGEKLFF.

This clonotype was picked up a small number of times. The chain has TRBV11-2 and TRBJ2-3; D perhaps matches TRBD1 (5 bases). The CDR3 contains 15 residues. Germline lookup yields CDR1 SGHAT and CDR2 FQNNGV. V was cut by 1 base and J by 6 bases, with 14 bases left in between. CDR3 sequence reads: CASSLASQGKDTQYF. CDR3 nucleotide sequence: TGTGCCAGCAGCTTAGCATCGCAGGGAAAGGATACGCAGTATTTT. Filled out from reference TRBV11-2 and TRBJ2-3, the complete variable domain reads EAGVAQSPRYKIIEKRQSVAFWCNPISGHATLYWYQQILGQGPKLLIQFQNNGVVDDSQLPKDRFSAERLKGVDSTLKIQPAKLEDSAVYLCASSLASQGKDTQYFGPGTRLTVL.

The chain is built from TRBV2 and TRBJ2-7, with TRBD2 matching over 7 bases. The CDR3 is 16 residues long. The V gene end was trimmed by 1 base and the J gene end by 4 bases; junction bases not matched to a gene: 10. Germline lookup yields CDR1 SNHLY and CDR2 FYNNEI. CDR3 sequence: CASSEDGGGSGYEQYF. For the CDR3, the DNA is TGTGCCAGCAGTGAAGACGGCGGGGGAAGTGGGTACGAGCAGTACTTC.

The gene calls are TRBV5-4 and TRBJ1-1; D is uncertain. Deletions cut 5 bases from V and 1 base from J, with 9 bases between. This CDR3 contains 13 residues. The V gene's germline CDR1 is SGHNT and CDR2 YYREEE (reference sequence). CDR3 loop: CASSPMSNTEAFF. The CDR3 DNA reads TGTGCCAGCAGTCCCATGTCGAACACTGAAGCTTTCTTT.

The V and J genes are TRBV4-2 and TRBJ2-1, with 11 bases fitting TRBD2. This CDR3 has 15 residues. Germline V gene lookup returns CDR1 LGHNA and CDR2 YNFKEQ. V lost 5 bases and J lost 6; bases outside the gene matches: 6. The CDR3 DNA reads TGTGCCAGCAGCGAAACCGGGACTAGCGGCAATGAGCAGTTCTTC. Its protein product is CASSETGTSGNEQFF.

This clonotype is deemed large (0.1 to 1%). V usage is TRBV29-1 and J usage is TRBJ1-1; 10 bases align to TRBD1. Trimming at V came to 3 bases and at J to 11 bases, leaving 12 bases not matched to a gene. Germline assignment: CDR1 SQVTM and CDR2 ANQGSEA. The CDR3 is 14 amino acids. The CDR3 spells CSVEGDRGEVVAFF. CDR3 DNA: TGCAGCGTTGAGGGGGACAGGGGTGAGGTCGTGGCTTTCTTT.

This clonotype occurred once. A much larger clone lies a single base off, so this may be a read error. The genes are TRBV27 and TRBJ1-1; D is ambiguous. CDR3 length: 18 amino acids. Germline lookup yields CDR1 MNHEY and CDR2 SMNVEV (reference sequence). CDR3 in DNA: TGTGCCAGCAACCCACGTACCGGGAGCCAGCGTGGAAACACTGAAGCTTGCTTT. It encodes CASNPRTGSQRGNTEACF.

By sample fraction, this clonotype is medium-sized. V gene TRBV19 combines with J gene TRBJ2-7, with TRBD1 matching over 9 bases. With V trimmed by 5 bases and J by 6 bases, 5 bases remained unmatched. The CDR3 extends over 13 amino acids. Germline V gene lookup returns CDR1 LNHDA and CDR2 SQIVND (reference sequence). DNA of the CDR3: TGTGCCAGTAGTCCCCGGACAGGGGTCGAGCAGTACTTC. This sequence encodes CASSPRTGVEQYF.

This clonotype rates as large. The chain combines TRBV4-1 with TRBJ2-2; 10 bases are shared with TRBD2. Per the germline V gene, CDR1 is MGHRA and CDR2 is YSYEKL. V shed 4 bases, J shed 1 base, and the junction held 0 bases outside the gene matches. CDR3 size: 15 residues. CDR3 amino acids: CASSPSGGNTGELFF. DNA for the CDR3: TGCGCCAGCAGCCCTAGCGGGGGGAACACCGGGGAGCTGTTTTTT.

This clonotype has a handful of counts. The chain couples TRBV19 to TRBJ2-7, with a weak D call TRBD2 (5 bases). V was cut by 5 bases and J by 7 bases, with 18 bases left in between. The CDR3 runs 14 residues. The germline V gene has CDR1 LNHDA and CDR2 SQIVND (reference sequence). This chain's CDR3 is CASSEESLEEEQYF. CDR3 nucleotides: TGTGCCAGTAGTGAAGAGTCTTTGGAGGAAGAGCAGTACTTC.

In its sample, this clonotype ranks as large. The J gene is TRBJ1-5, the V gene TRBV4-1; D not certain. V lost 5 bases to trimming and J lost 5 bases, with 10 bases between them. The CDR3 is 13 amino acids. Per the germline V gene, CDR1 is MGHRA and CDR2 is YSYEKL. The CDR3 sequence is CASSVPGDQPQHF. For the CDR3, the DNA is TGCGCCAGCAGCGTACCAGGCGATCAGCCCCAGCATTTT.